These 4 T cell receptor beta chains came from one sample sequenced in a study of siplizumab effects on memory and regulatory T cells. Kept together in coculture, the mixed lymphocyte reaction cells spent more than five days at 37°C. Only in-frame clones appear in the TCRdb table, and some are missing; sequencing was by immunoSEQ multiplex PCR. The sample holds more than 13,000 clones; approximately 45% are singletons and the top ten take approximately 8%. Antigens of these TCRs are unknown. The sequenced sample consisted of CFSE-low (dividing) CD4+ T cells sorted from an allogeneic mixed lymphocyte reaction. These receptors all come from a human donor in good health; the cells came from an allogeneic mixed lymphocyte reaction. Some clones in this sample may be carry-over from other donors' samples.

V usage is TRBV29-1 and J usage is TRBJ1-3; 7 positions agree with TRBD1. Germline lookup yields CDR1 SQVTM and CDR2 ANQGSEA. The J segment lost 2 bases and the V segment lost 7 bases, leaving 5 bases of the junction unmatched. The CDR3 has 13 residues. In DNA form, the CDR3 reads TGCAGCGCCACGGACAGGACTGGAAACACCATATATTTT. This sequence encodes CSATDRTGNTIYF.

V and J are TRBV10-1 and TRBJ2-5; 14 nucleotides match TRBD2. Trimming took 10 bases from V and 4 from J; bases not matched to a gene: 11. The germline V gene has CDR1 WNHNN and CDR2 SYGVQD (reference sequence). This CDR3 region has 16 residues. In DNA, the CDR3 is TGCGCCAAATCGGGACTAGCGGGGGAAAGGGGAGAGACCCAGTACTTC. Translated: CAKSGLAGERGETQYF.

The chain has TRBV7-3 and TRBJ2-1; TRBD2 aligns across 11 bases. Looked up from germline, CDR1 is SGHTA and CDR2 is FQGTGA. V gave up 0 bases and J gave up 7 bases; unmatched junction bases: 8. The CDR3 loop spans 17 amino acids. The chain's CDR3 is CASSLTRTSGSWNEQFF. CDR3 DNA: TGTGCCAGCAGCTTAACCCGAACTAGCGGGAGTTGGAATGAGCAGTTCTTC.

The chain links TRBV2 to TRBJ2-5, with D possibly matching TRBD2 (5 bases). Trimming cost V 6 bases and J 5 bases, with 13 bases left between them. The CDR3 covers 13 residues. Germline values: CDR1 SNHLY, CDR2 FYNNEI. The CDR3 loop is CASSATSLETQYF. The CDR3 DNA sequence: TGTGCCAGCAGCGCAACTAGTTTGGAGACCCAGTACTTC.